The 7 T cell receptor beta chains in this list originate from one sample, sequenced in a study of T cell responses to AZD1222 COVID-19 vaccine. The repertoire was sequenced with immunoSEQ multiplex PCR; TCRdb's copy has only in-frame clones and lacks some. The sample records about 97,000 clones, 87% being singletons. The sequences come from peripheral blood, collected 28 days after the second AZD1222 dose. The receptor set was obtained from an adult who received the AZD1222 COVID-19 vaccine.

This chain connects TRBV19 to TRBJ2-5; 15 positions agree with TRBD2. Losses at the gene ends were 3 bases for V and 4 bases for J; bases not matched to a gene: 6. Germline CDR1 is LNHDA and CDR2 is SQIVND (reference sequence). This CDR3 contains 17 residues. CDR3 loop: CASSIRTSGGAGETQYF. The CDR3 DNA reads TGTGCCAGTAGTATCCGGACTAGCGGGGGGGCGGGAGAGACCCAGTACTTC. Combining the CDR3 with reference TRBV19 and TRBJ2-5 gives the whole variable domain DGGITQSPKYLFRKEGQNVTLSCEQNLNHDAMYWYRQDPGQGLRLIYYSQIVNDFQKGDIAEGYSVSREKKESFPLTVTSAQKNPTAFYLCASSIRTSGGAGETQYFGPGTRLLVL.

The V gene is TRBV4-2, the J gene TRBJ2-2, with 10 bases aligning to TRBD2. Germline V gene lookup returns CDR1 LGHNA and CDR2 YNFKEQ. V lost 5 bases and J lost 0; bases outside the gene matches: 3. The CDR3 spans 16 residues. The DNA of the CDR3 is TGTGCCAGCAGCGCTGGACTAGCGGCGAACACCGGGGAGCTGTTTTTT. It yields the protein CASSAGLAANTGELFF.

This clone turned up a few times. This chain connects TRBV11-1 to TRBJ1-1; 8 bases match TRBD1. Trimming removed 7 bases from V and 6 bases from J; junction bases left unmatched: 16. The CDR3 length is 16 residues. CDR1 and CDR2 (germline): SGHAT, FQDESV (reference sequence). CDR3 residues: CASKSRSGGLVAEAFF. Written as DNA, the CDR3 is TGTGCCAGCAAATCCCGGTCAGGGGGCCTGGTCGCTGAAGCTTTCTTT.

The gene calls are TRBV4-2 and TRBJ1-5; possibly TRBD1 for D (5 bases). Deletions cut 0 bases from V and 7 bases from J, with 10 bases between. The CDR3 sequence is 14 residues long. The V gene's germline CDR1 is LGHNA and CDR2 YNFKEQ. CDR3 nucleotides: TGTGCCAGCAGCCAAGATGGAGACAGCCAGCCCCAGCATTTT. This codes for CASSQDGDSQPQHF.

The V call is TRBV6-6, the J call TRBJ1-4; weak D call: TRBD1 (5 bases). The length of the CDR3 is 13 residues. Trimming left V 7 bases short and J 6 bases short, with 12 bases between. Germline V gene lookup returns CDR1 MNHNY and CDR2 SVGAGI (reference sequence). The CDR3 sequence: CASKPGQDEKLFF. The CDR3 bases are TGTGCCAGCAAACCAGGGCAGGATGAAAAACTGTTTTTT.

This clone has a handful of counts. The chain is built from TRBV28 and TRBJ2-3; 11 bases map to TRBD2. There are 16 residues in the CDR3. After removal of 8 bases from V and 4 bases from J, the junction contained 11 bases not matched to a gene. Germline V CDR1 and CDR2: MDHEN, SYDVKM. CDR3 sequence: CASDYTSGRGPDTQYF. As DNA, the CDR3 is TGTGCCAGCGATTATACTAGCGGGAGAGGCCCAGATACGCAGTATTTT.

The CDR3 reads CASGPWGTGLPYNSPLHF. In DNA, the CDR3 is TGTGCTAGTGGTCCATGGGGTACCGGTTTGCCCTATAATTCACCCCTCCACTTT. The chain employs TRBV12-5 and TRBJ1-6; D unclear. This CDR3 is built from 18 residues. Trimming took off 5 bases at V and 2 bases at J, with 19 bases between the two ends. Germline CDR1 LGHNT, CDR2 FRNRAP.